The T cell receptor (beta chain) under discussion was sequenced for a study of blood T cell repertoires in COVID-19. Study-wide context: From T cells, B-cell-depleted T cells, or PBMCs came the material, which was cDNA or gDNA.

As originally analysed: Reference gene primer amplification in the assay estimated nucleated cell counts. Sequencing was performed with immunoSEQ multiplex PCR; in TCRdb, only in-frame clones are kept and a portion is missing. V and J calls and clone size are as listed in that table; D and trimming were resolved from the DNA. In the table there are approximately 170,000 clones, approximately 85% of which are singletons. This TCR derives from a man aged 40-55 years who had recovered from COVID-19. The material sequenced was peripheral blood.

CDR3 region: CSATIGELFF. The CDR3 bases are TGCAGTGCTACTATCGGGGAGCTGTTTTTT. This sequence joins TRBV20-1 and TRBJ2-2; D not certain. V was clipped by 4 bases and J by 7 bases, with 4 bases between them. Germline V gene sequence: CDR1 DFQATT, CDR2 SNEGSKA (reference sequence). CDR3 length equals 10 residues.